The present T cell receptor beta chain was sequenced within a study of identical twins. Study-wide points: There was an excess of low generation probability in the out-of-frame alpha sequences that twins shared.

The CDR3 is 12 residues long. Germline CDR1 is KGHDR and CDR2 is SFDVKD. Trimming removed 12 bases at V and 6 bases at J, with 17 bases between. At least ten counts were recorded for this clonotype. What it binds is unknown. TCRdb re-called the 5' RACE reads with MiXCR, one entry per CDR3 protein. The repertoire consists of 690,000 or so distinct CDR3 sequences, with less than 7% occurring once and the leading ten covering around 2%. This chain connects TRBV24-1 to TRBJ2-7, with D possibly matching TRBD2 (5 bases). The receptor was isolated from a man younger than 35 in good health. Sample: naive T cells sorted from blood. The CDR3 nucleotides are TGTGCCCCTTCGGGGATAGCCTCCGAGCAGTACGTC. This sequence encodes CAPSGIASEQYV.